Listed here is a single T cell receptor (beta chain). Its antigen is as yet unknown. In germline, CDR1 is MGHDK, CDR2 SYGVNS. The CDR3 has 16 amino acids. The trim removed 0 bases at V and 5 bases at J, leaving 7 bases unmatched. Produced via immunoSEQ multiplex PCR; TCRdb's table is partial and in-frame only. The data contain about 50,000 clones, 83% of them singletons. This specimen comes from a study of early stage breast cancer tumors. About the study: Under 10 ER+/PR+/HER2- tumors were invasive ductal; a few were invasive lobular.

Study-level points and caveats: Unsorted bulk genomic DNA sequencing lacked pairing and functional marker data. Compared with adjacent normal breast tissue, tumors showed roughly 2.5-fold greater T cell density and higher clonality.

Specimen: blood. This clonotype was sampled from a person between 50 and 60 years old with breast cancer. This chain joins TRBV25-1 and TRBJ2-7, with 10 positions matching TRBD1. The CDR3 nucleotides read TGTGCCAGCAGTGAATACGGGGTGGGACAGGGGAACGAGCAGTACTTC. As protein: CASSEYGVGQGNEQYF.